Sequencing of this T cell receptor beta chain was carried out in a study of cytomegalovirus exposure and HLA in healthy donors. With 5 bases removed from V and 5 bases from J, the gap between germline ends came to 21 bases. The CDR3 spans 16 residues. The germline V gene has CDR1 SNHLY and CDR2 FYNNEI. The PCR was carried out with 60 Vbeta primers and 13 Jbeta primers. Here immunoSEQ multiplex PCR was the method, and the copy in TCRdb shows in-frame clones only, minus some. The table shows tens of thousands of clones, with roughly four fifths occurring only once. The receptor was isolated from a man in his thirties or forties in good health and CMV-seronegative. The sample taken for sequencing was PBMCs. This chain connects TRBV2 to TRBJ2-5, with a possible D match to TRBD1 (6 bases). CDR3 protein: CASSSQGRRFVETQYF. DNA of the CDR3: TGTGCCAGCAGTTCACAGGGACGGCGATTCGTGGAGACCCAGTACTTC.